A single sample is the source of the 14 T cell receptor beta chains below, sequenced in a study of control samples from healthy donors and cancer patients. TCRdb's copy holds only in-frame clones and misses some; the assay was immunoSEQ multiplex PCR. The sample yields 150,000 or so clones, about 91% seen once. Sequencing used blood. All receptors come from a man aged 18 to 30 in good health.

The chain combines TRBV28 with TRBJ2-1, with D perhaps matching TRBD1 (5 bases). Trimming stripped 7 bases from V and 8 bases from J, with 18 bases between. The V gene's germline CDR1 is MDHEN and CDR2 SYDVKM. This CDR3 contains 14 residues. CDR3 protein: CASTLGASLHEQFF. The CDR3 DNA sequence: TGTGCCAGCACCCTAGGGGCTAGTCTCCATGAGCAGTTCTTC.

The chain links TRBV29-1 to TRBJ2-1; D uncertain. In germline, CDR1 is SQVTM, CDR2 ANQGSEA. The CDR3 is made up of 12 amino acids. Between the trimmed V and J ends, which lost 7 bases and 7 bases, there was a span of 14 bases. The CDR3 DNA reads TGCAGCGCGATGGGAAGGGTTAATGAGCAGTTCTTC. This translates into CSAMGRVNEQFF.

This chain connects TRBV18 to TRBJ1-5; 7 bases are a match to TRBD1. Germline assignment: CDR1 KGHSH and CDR2 LQKENI. This CDR3 has 16 residues. After removal of 4 bases from V and 4 bases from J, the junction contained 10 bases not matched to a gene. CDR3 coding DNA: TGTGCCAGCTCACTTTCCGGGACAGCCCTGAATCAGCCCCAGCATTTT. Translation gives CASSLSGTALNQPQHF.

This clone was counted a few times. J is TRBJ1-1 and V is TRBV2, with 8 bases identical to TRBD1. Germline CDR1 SNHLY, CDR2 FYNNEI. The CDR3 contains 13 residues. V shed 4 bases and J 6 bases; nucleotides not matched to a gene: 4. The CDR3 loop reads CASSGQGHSEAFF. The DNA for the CDR3 is TGTGCCAGCAGTGGACAGGGGCATTCTGAAGCTTTCTTT.

The chain couples TRBV6-2 or TRBV6-3 to TRBJ2-7; 10 bases are a match to TRBD2. This CDR3 is 15 amino acids long. The junction had 2 bases not matched to a gene; V was cut back by 0 bases and J by 3 bases. CDR1 MNHEY and CDR2 SVGEGT come from the germline V gene. DNA of the CDR3: TGTGCCAGCAGTTACTCGCTAGCGGGGGACTACGAGCAGTACTTC. This gives the protein CASSYSLAGDYEQYF.

The chain carries TRBV3-1 (or the pseudogene TRBV3-2) and TRBJ2-5; D may be TRBD2 (6 bases). CDR1 and CDR2 (germline): LGHDT, YNNKEL (reference sequence). This CDR3 region has 16 residues. The V and J ends lost 6 bases and 4 bases respectively, with 21 bases between them. The DNA for the CDR3 is TGTGCCAGCAGTCGAAGGTGGTACGGGGGTAGAGAGACCCAGTACTTC. It encodes CASSRRWYGGRETQYF.

This chain links TRBV4-1 with TRBJ2-5; 8 bases are a match to TRBD2. Germline V lookup: CDR1 MGHRA, CDR2 YSYEKL. CDR3 length equals 17 residues. J was trimmed by 5 bases and V by 1 base; bases with no gene match: 12. In DNA form, the CDR3 reads TGCGCCAGCAGCCAAGGTCTCCCGGGGGGGGACAAGGAGACCCAGTACTTC. It encodes CASSQGLPGGDKETQYF.

The J gene is TRBJ2-3, the V gene TRBV3-1 (or the pseudogene TRBV3-2); 9 nucleotides match TRBD2. V was pared by 1 base and J by 4 bases, with 3 bases of the junction left unmatched. The CDR3 is 15 amino acids. CDR1 and CDR2 from the germline V gene are LGHDT and YNNKEL (reference sequence). CDR3 DNA sequence: TGTGCCAGCAGCCAAGCGGGACTAGCCCCAGATACGCAGTATTTT. Amino acid sequence: CASSQAGLAPDTQYF.

V gene TRBV9 combines with J gene TRBJ2-7, with 10 bases lining up with TRBD1. Germline V CDR1 and CDR2: SGDLS, YYNGEE. The CDR3 covers 14 residues. The ends lost 4 bases at V and 6 bases at J; junction bases unmatched: 7. CDR3 sequence (DNA): TGTGCCAGCAGCCCGGGGACAGGGGCAGGCGAGCAGTACTTC. Protein: CASSPGTGAGEQYF.

This chain joins TRBV27 and TRBJ1-1; D is undetermined. Germline loops: CDR1 MNHEY, CDR2 SMNVEV (reference sequence). The CDR3 runs 14 residues. V was trimmed by 5 bases and J by 3 bases, leaving 13 bases between them. The CDR3 DNA sequence: TGTGCCAGCAGTCTTGCTTTAGGCGACACTGAAGCTTTCTTT. Its translation: CASSLALGDTEAFF.

The chain uses TRBV28 and TRBJ1-6; D not resolved. Germline CDR1 reads MDHEN; CDR2 reads SYDVKM. The V gene lost 9 bases and the J gene lost 8 bases, with 20 bases spanning the gap. The CDR3 is made up of 15 amino acids. The CDR3 loop reads CARPLIFRPHSPLHF. CDR3 DNA: TGTGCCAGACCGCTGATTTTTCGGCCGCATTCACCCCTCCACTTT.

This rearrangement joins TRBV7-2 to TRBJ2-5; TRBD1 agrees at 11 bases. V was pared by 4 bases and J by 5 bases, with 6 bases of the junction left unmatched. The CDR3 is 15 residues long. Germline loops: CDR1 SGHTA, CDR2 FQGNSA. The CDR3, as DNA: TGTGCCAGCAGCTATGGGACAGGGGGTGGGGAGACCCAGTACTTC. Protein sequence: CASSYGTGGGETQYF.

This chain links TRBV7-9 with TRBJ1-6; 10 positions match TRBD1. The germline CDR1 and CDR2 sequences are SEHNR and FQNEAQ (reference sequence). The CDR3 is made up of 14 amino acids. Unmatched junction bases numbered 4, after V lost 7 bases and J lost 7 bases. The CDR3 sequence is CASTRQGANSPLHF. The CDR3 DNA follows: TGTGCCAGCACCCGACAGGGGGCGAATTCACCCCTCCACTTT.

The CDR3 DNA sequence: TGTGCCAGCAGTTTGGCGGGAGGCTACACCTTC. This sequence encodes CASSLAGGYTF. This rearrangement joins TRBV28 to TRBJ1-2; D is uncertain. Trimming stripped 3 bases from V and 8 bases from J, with 7 bases between. CDR1 is MDHEN, CDR2 SYDVKM, per germline. CDR3 length: 11 amino acids.